The 20 T cell receptor beta chains given below trace back to one sample, sequenced in a study of OX40 agonist ivuxolimab in advanced cancers. The assay was immunoSEQ multiplex PCR, and TCRdb's table has in-frame clones only and misses some. Of 65,000 to 75,000 clones listed, 88% are singletons. Material: CD4+ or CD8+ T cells sorted from blood, obtained in a trial of the OX40 agonist ivuxolimab. Receptor source: an adult with an advanced solid tumor such as melanoma, head and neck, liver or kidney cancer.

This clone has just one count. The chain combines TRBV19 with TRBJ2-7, with 7 bases lining up with TRBD1. In germline, CDR1 is LNHDA, CDR2 SQIVND (reference sequence). Losses at the gene ends were 7 bases for V and 0 bases for J; bases not matched to a gene: 6. The CDR3 covers 14 residues. The DNA for the CDR3 is TGTGCCAGTACCCCGACAGGGAGCTCCTACGAGCAGTACTTC. It encodes CASTPTGSSYEQYF. The variable domain in full, with the rest retrieved from reference TRBV19 and TRBJ2-7, is DGGITQSPKYLFRKEGQNVTLSCEQNLNHDAMYWYRQDPGQGLRLIYYSQIVNDFQKGDIAEGYSVSREKKESFPLTVTSAQKNPTAFYLCASTPTGSSYEQYFGPGTRLTVT.

The rearrangement joins TRBV6-5 to TRBJ1-6; TRBD1 might be the D (6 bases). V was shortened by 4 bases and J by 10 bases, with 17 bases between the two germline ends. CDR1 is MNHEY, CDR2 SVGAGI, per germline. This CDR3 comprises 15 residues. CDR3 in amino acids: CASSSDRPRGSPLHF. CDR3 in DNA: TGTGCCAGCAGTTCTGACAGGCCAAGGGGGTCACCCCTCCACTTT.

J is TRBJ2-5 and V is TRBV11-2; D gene ambiguous. Trimming pared 2 bases from V and 5 bases from J, leaving 9 bases between. Germline CDR1 SGHAT, CDR2 FQNNGV. The CDR3 is 13 amino acids. DNA of the CDR3: TGTGCCAGCAGCTTATTAAGTGATGAGACCCAGTACTTC. Its protein product is CASSLLSDETQYF.

The V gene is TRBV21-1, the J gene TRBJ2-2; the table's D call, TRBD2, has no DNA check behind it. TRBV21-1 corresponds to a pseudogene. This CDR3 has 15 residues. CDR3 sequence (DNA): TGTGCCAGCAGTGTTGGGCGGGAGAGGGTCGGGGAGCTGTTTTTT. This codes for CASSVGRERVGELFF.

CDR3 nucleotide sequence: TGTGCCAGCAGCCCCCTGGGGGGGGCTGAAGCTTTCTTT. This sequence encodes CASSPLGGAEAFF. The chain is built from TRBV7-3 and TRBJ1-1; the D gene is possibly TRBD1 (5 bases). The CDR3 extends over 13 amino acids. The V end was cut by 5 bases, the J end by 6 bases, with 13 bases between. The V gene's germline CDR1 is SGHTA and CDR2 FQGTGA.

The chain couples TRBV11-2 to TRBJ2-7; D is uncertain. Germline lookup yields CDR1 SGHAT and CDR2 FQNNGV. The CDR3 is made up of 11 amino acids. V shed 5 bases and J shed 6 bases, with 8 bases lying between them. The CDR3 DNA reads TGTGCCAGCAGCCCCGCTTTCGAGCAGTACTTC. It codes for CASSPAFEQYF. Combining the CDR3 with reference TRBV11-2 and TRBJ2-7 gives the whole variable domain EAGVAQSPRYKIIEKRQSVAFWCNPISGHATLYWYQQILGQGPKLLIQFQNNGVVDDSQLPKDRFSAERLKGVDSTLKIQPAKLEDSAVYLCASSPAFEQYFGPGTRLTVT.

V and J are TRBV5-5 and TRBJ2-7; no definite D call. V dropped 4 bases and J dropped 2 bases, with 13 bases sitting between them. CDR3 length: 14 residues. Germline CDR1 SGHKS, CDR2 YYEKEE (reference sequence). In nucleotides, the CDR3 is TGTGCCAGCAGCCTCCGGACGGAGCCCTACGAGCAGTACTTC. This translates into CASSLRTEPYEQYF.

This clone showed up just a few times. The V call is TRBV7-2, the J call TRBJ1-5; a weak D match, TRBD1 (5 bases). Germline V gene lookup returns CDR1 SGHTA and CDR2 FQGNSA. V lost 1 base to trimming and J lost 8 bases, with 12 bases between them. The CDR3 loop spans 14 amino acids. CDR3 protein: CASSLEKGLKPQHF. The CDR3 DNA reads TGTGCCAGCAGCTTAGAGAAGGGGCTGAAGCCCCAGCATTTT.

CDR3 sequence: CASSEEGVGNQPQHF. DNA for the CDR3: TGTGCCAGCAGTGAAGAGGGGGTTGGCAATCAGCCCCAGCATTTT. The chain links TRBV2 to TRBJ1-5, with a tentative D call TRBD1 (6 bases). Germline assignment: CDR1 SNHLY and CDR2 FYNNEI. CDR3 length equals 15 residues. V was shortened by 1 base and J by 2 bases, with 9 bases between the two germline ends.

V gene TRBV7-9 combines with J gene TRBJ2-1, with 8 positions matching TRBD1. Trimming removed 0 bases from V and 8 bases from J; junction bases left unmatched: 6. Germline CDR1 and CDR2: SEHNR and FQNEAQ (reference sequence). The CDR3 is made up of 15 amino acids. The CDR3 sequence: CASSLAQGAGHEQFF. The CDR3 DNA sequence: TGTGCCAGCAGCTTAGCGCAGGGGGCGGGTCATGAGCAGTTCTTC.

The table lists this clone with a count of one. The chain uses TRBV7-6 and TRBJ2-7, with 7 bases lining up with TRBD2. The CDR3 consists of 16 residues. V gave up 1 base and J gave up 5 bases; unmatched junction bases: 11. Germline lookup yields CDR1 SGHVS and CDR2 FNYEAQ. This CDR3 is CASSLGGGSFEHEQYF. The CDR3 bases are TGTGCCAGCAGCTTAGGGGGGGGGTCCTTTGAGCACGAGCAGTACTTC.

The chain recombines TRBV9 with TRBJ2-1; 7 bases map to TRBD1. Germline V gene data show CDR1 as SGDLS and CDR2 as YYNGEE. CDR3 length: 15 amino acids. V was clipped by 2 bases and J by 2 bases; unmatched bases: 4. The CDR3 protein is CASSVDRVPYNEQFF. CDR3 DNA sequence: TGTGCCAGCAGCGTCGACAGGGTCCCCTACAATGAGCAGTTCTTC.

V usage is TRBV7-9 and J usage is TRBJ2-7; a weak D match, TRBD1 (5 bases). V lost 5 bases and J 3 bases, leaving 8 bases between the germline ends. The CDR3 covers 12 residues. CDR1 is SEHNR and CDR2 is FQNEAQ in the germline V gene (reference sequence). The CDR3 DNA reads as TGTGCCAGCAGCCAAGACAGCTACGAGCAGTACTTC. Translation gives CASSQDSYEQYF.

The rearrangement uses TRBV5-6 and TRBJ1-6; maybe TRBD1 (5 bases). Deletions cut 3 bases from V and 10 bases from J, with 20 bases between. Germline V CDR1 and CDR2: SGHDT, YYEEEE. CDR3 size: 16 residues. The CDR3 DNA follows: TGTGCCAGCAGCTCGCGGAATGGGGGGTCTGGATCACCCCTCCACTTT. Residues: CASSSRNGGSGSPLHF. Variable domain in full (rest from reference TRBV5-6 and TRBJ1-6): DAGVTQSPTHLIKTRGQQVTLRCSPKSGHDTVSWYQQALGQGPQFIFQYYEEEERQRGNFPDRFSGHQFPNYSSELNVNALLLGDSALYLCASSSRNGGSGSPLHFGNGTRLTVT.

J is TRBJ1-2 and V is TRBV19; the D is unclear. The V gene lost 5 bases and the J gene lost 4 bases, with 8 bases spanning the gap. CDR1 is LNHDA, CDR2 SQIVND, per germline (reference sequence). The CDR3 is 12 amino acids. Written as DNA, the CDR3 is TGTGCCAGTAGTTTCCGGATCTATGGCTACACCTTC. It codes for CASSFRIYGYTF. Complete variable domain (other parts from reference TRBV19 and TRBJ1-2): DGGITQSPKYLFRKEGQNVTLSCEQNLNHDAMYWYRQDPGQGLRLIYYSQIVNDFQKGDIAEGYSVSREKKESFPLTVTSAQKNPTAFYLCASSFRIYGYTFGSGTRLTVV.

This chain uses TRBV27 with TRBJ2-7; 7 positions agree with TRBD1. V lost 0 bases, J lost 0 bases, and 2 bases stayed unmatched. The germline V gene encodes CDR1 MNHEY and CDR2 SMNVEV (reference sequence). The CDR3 is made up of 15 amino acids. CDR3 amino acids: CASSLSAGGSYEQYF. The CDR3 nucleotides are TGTGCCAGCAGTTTATCGGCAGGGGGCTCCTACGAGCAGTACTTC.

This chain links TRBV11-2 with TRBJ2-1; 7 positions match TRBD2. The CDR3 is 12 amino acids. Trimming at V came to 4 bases and at J to 14 bases, leaving 8 bases not matched to a gene. CDR1 is SGHAT and CDR2 is FQNNGV in the germline V gene. The CDR3 DNA reads as TGTGCCAGCAGCTCCTCTCGGGGGGTTAAGTTCTTC. This sequence encodes CASSSSRGVKFF.

The chain joins TRBV27 to TRBJ2-3; 15 bases are a match to TRBD2. Germline V gives CDR1 MNHEY, CDR2 SMNVEV (reference sequence). The V segment lost 6 bases and the J segment 4 bases; nucleotides outside the gene matches: 14. There are 19 residues in the CDR3. DNA for the CDR3: TGTGCCAGCAGCCGCGGACTAGCGGGAGGGCATAAGGAGGCAGATACGCAGTATTTT. Translating it yields CASSRGLAGGHKEADTQYF.

This chain uses TRBV6-6 with TRBJ2-2; a possible D gene is TRBD1 (5 bases). The CDR3 runs 15 residues. The germline V gene has CDR1 MNHNY and CDR2 SVGAGI (reference sequence). With 6 bases removed from V and 7 bases from J, the gap between germline ends came to 18 bases. The CDR3 nucleotides are TGTGCCAGCAGGCAGGGCGGTGCCTGGGGCGGGGAGCTGTTTTTT. Its protein is CASRQGGAWGGELFF.

The rearrangement joins TRBV28 to TRBJ1-6; the match to TRBD1 covers 8 bases. V gave up 3 bases and J gave up 8 bases; unmatched junction bases: 6. Germline V gene data show CDR1 as MDHEN and CDR2 as SYDVKM. The CDR3 is 15 amino acids. In DNA form, the CDR3 reads TGTGCCAGCAGTTTCGGGGACAGGCGTTATTCACCCCTCCACTTT. Protein sequence: CASSFGDRRYSPLHF.